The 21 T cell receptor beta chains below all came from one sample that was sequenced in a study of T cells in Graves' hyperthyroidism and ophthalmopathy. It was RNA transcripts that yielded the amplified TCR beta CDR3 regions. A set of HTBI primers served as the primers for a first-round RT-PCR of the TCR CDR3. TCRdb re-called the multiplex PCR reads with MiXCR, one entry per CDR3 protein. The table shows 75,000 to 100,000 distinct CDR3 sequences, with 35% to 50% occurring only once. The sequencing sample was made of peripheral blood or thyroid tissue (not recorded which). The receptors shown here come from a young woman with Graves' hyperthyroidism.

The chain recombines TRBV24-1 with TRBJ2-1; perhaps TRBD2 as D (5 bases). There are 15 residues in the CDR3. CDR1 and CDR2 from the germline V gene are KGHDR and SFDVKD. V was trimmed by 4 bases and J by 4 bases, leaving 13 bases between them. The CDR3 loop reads CATSDWTGIYNEQFF. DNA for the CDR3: TGTGCCACCAGTGACTGGACCGGGATATACAATGAGCAGTTCTTC.

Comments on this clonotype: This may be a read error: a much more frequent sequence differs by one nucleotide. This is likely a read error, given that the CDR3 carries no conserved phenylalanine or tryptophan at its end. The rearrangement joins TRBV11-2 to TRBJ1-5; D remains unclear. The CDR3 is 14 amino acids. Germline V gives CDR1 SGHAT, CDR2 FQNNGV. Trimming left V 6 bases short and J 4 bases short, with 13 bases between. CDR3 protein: CASRMGIKNQPQHL. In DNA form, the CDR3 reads TGTGCCAGCAGGATGGGTATCAAGAATCAGCCCCAGCATCTT.

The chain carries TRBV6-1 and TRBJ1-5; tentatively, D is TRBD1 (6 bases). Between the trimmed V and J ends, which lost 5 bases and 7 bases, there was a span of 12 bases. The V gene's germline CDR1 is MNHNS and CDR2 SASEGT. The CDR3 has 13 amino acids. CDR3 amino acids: CASSLLGGQPQHF. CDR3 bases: TGTGCCAGCAGTTTACTGGGGGGCCAGCCCCAGCATTTT.

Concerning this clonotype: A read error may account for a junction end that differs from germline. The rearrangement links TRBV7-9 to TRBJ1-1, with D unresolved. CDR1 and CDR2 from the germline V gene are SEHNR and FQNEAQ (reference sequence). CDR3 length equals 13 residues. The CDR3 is CASSPPVDTEVFF. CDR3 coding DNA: TGTGCCAGCAGCCCCCCAGTCGACACTGAAGTTTTCTTT. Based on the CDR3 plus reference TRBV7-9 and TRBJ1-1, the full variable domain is DTGVSQNPRHKITKRGQNVTFRCDPISEHNRLYWYRQTLGQGPEFLTYFQNEAQLEKSRLLSDRFSAERPKGSFSTLEIQRTEQGDSAMYLCASSPPVDTEVFFGQGTRLTVV.

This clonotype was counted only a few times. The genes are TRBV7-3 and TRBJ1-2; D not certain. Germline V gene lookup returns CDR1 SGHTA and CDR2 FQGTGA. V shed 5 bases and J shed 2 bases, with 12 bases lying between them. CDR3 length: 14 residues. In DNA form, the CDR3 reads TGTGCCAGCAGCCGGCCGGGCCAAAACTATGGCTACACCTTC. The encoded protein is CASSRPGQNYGYTF.

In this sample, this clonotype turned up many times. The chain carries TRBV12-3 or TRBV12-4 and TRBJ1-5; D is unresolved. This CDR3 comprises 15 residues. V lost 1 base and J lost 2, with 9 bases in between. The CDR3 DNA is TGTGCCAGCAGTTTAGAAGGTTATGGCAATCAGCCCCAGCATTTT. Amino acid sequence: CASSLEGYGNQPQHF.

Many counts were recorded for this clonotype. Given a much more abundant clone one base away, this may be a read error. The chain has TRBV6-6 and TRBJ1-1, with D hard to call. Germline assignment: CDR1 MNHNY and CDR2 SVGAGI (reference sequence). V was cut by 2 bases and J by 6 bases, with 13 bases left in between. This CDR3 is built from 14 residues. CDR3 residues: CASSYRIGWSEAFF. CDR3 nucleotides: TGTGCCAGCAGTTACCGGATAGGTTGGTCTGAAGCTTTCTTT.

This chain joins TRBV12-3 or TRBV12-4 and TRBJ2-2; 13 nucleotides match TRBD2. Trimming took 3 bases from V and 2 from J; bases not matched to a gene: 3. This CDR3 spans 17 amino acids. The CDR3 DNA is TGTGCCAGCAGTTTGCGACTAGCGGGAGGCAACACCGGGGAGCTGTTTTTT. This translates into CASSLRLAGGNTGELFF.

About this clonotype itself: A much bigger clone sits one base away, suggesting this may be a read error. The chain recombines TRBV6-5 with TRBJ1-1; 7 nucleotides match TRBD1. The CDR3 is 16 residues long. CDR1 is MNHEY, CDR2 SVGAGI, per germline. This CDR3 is CASSFFDRARDTEALF. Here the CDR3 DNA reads TGTGCCAGCAGTTTCTTTGACAGGGCTAGGGACACTGAAGCTCTCTTT.

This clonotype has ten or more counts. CDR3 protein: CASSLSNYGYTF. The CDR3 DNA reads as TGTGCCAGCAGTTTGTCTAACTATGGCTACACCTTC. This sequence joins TRBV12-3 or TRBV12-4 and TRBJ1-2; no clear D. This CDR3 spans 12 amino acids. The V end was cut by 3 bases, the J end by 0 bases, with 2 bases between.

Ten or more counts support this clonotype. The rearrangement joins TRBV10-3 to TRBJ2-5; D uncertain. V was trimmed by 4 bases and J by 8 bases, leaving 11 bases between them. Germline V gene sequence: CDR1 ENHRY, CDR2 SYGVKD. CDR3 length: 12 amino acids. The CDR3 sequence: CAISVLGKTQYF. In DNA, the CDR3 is TGTGCCATCAGTGTCCTCGGAAAAACCCAGTACTTC.

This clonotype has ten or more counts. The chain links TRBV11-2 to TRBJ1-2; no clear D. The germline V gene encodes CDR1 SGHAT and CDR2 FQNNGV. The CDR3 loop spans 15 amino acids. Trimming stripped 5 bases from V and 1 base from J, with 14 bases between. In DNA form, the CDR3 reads TGTGCCAGCAGCCGAGGGTGGCCGAGTAACTATGGCTACACCTTC. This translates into CASSRGWPSNYGYTF.

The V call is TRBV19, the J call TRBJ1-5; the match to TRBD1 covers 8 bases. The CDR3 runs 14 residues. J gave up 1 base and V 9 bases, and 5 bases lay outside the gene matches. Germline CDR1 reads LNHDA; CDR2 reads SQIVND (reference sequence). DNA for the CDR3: TGTGCCAGCAAGGACAGGGCGAGCAATCAGCCCCAGCATTTT. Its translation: CASKDRASNQPQHF.

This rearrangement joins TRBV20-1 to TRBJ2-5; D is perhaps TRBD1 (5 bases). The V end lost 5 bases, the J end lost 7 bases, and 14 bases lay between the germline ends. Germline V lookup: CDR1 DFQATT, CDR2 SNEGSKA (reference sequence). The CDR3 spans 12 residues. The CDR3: CSAASQGLTQYF. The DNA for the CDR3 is TGCAGTGCTGCGAGTCAGGGATTGACCCAGTACTTC.

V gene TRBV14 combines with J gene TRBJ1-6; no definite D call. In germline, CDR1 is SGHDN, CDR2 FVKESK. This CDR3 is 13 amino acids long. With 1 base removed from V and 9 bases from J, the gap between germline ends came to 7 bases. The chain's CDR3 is CASSQVSGSPLHF. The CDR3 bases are TGTGCCAGCAGCCAAGTGTCGGGTTCACCCCTCCACTTT.

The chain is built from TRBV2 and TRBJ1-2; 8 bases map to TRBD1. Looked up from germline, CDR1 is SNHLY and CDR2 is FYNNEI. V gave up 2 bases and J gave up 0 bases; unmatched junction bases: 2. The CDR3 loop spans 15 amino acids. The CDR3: CASSEQGASNYGYTF. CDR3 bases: TGTGCCAGCAGTGAACAGGGGGCCTCTAACTATGGCTACACCTTC.

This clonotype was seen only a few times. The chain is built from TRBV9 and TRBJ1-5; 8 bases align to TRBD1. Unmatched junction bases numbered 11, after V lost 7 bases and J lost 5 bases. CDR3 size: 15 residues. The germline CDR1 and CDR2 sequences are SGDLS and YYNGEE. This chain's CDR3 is CASSPRTGGHQPQHF. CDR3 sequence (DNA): TGTGCCAGCTCACCCCGAACAGGGGGGCATCAGCCCCAGCATTTT. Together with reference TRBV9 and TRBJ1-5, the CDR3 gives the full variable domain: DSGVTQTPKHLITATGQRVTLRCSPRSGDLSVYWYQQSLDQGLQFLIQYYNGEERAKGNILERFSAQQFPDLHSELNLSSLELGDSALYFCASSPRTGGHQPQHFGDGTRLSIL.

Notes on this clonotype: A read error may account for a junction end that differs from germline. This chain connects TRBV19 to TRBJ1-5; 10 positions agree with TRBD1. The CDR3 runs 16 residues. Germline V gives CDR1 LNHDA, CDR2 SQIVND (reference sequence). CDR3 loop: CVSSTPGTGGNQPQHF. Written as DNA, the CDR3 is TGTGTCAGTAGTACCCCCGGGACAGGGGGCAATCAGCCCCAGCATTTT.

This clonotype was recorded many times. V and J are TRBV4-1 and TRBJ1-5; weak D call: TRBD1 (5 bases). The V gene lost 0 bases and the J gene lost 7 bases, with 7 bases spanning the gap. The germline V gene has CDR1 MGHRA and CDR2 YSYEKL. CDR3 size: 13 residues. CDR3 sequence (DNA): TGCGCCAGCAGCCAAGAACGGGGGCAGCCCCAGCATTTT. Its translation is CASSQERGQPQHF.

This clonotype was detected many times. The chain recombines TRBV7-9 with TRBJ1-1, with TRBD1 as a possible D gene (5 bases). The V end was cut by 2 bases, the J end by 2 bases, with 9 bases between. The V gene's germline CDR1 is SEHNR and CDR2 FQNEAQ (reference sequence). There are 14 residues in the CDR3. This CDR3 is CASSLWGPNTEAFF. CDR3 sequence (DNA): TGTGCCAGCAGCTTATGGGGCCCCAACACTGAAGCTTTCTTT. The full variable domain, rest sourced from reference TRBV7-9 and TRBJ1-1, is DTGVSQNPRHKITKRGQNVTFRCDPISEHNRLYWYRQTLGQGPEFLTYFQNEAQLEKSRLLSDRFSAERPKGSFSTLEIQRTEQGDSAMYLCASSLWGPNTEAFFGQGTRLTVV.

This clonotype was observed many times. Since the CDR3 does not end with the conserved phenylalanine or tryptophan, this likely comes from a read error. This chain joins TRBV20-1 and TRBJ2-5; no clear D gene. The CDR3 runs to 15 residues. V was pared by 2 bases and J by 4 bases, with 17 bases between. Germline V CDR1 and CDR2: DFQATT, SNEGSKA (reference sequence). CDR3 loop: CSARSFSSVVETQYS. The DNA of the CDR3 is TGCAGTGCTAGATCCTTTTCAAGCGTGGTAGAGACCCAGTACTCC.